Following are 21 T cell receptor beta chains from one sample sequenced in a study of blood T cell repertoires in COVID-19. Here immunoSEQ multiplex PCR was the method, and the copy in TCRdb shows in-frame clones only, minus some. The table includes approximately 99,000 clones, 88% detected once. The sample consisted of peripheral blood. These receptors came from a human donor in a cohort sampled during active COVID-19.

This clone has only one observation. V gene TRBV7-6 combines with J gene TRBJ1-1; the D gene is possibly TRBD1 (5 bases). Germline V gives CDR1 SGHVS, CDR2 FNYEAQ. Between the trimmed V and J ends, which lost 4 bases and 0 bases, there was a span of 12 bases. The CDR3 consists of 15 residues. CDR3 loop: CASSSPAGMNTEAFF. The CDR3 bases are TGTGCCAGCAGCTCGCCGGCAGGGATGAACACTGAAGCTTTCTTT.

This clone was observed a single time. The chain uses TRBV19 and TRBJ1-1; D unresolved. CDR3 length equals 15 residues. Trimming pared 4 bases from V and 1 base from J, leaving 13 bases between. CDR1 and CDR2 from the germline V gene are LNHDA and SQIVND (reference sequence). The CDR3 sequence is CASSSSEGGNTEAFF. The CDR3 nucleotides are TGTGCCAGTAGTAGTTCCGAAGGAGGGAACACTGAAGCTTTCTTT. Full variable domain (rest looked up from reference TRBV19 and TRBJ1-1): DGGITQSPKYLFRKEGQNVTLSCEQNLNHDAMYWYRQDPGQGLRLIYYSQIVNDFQKGDIAEGYSVSREKKESFPLTVTSAQKNPTAFYLCASSSSEGGNTEAFFGQGTRLTVV.

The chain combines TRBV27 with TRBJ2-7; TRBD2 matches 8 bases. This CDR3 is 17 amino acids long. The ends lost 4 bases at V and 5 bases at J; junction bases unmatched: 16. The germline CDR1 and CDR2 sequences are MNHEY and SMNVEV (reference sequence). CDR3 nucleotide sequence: TGTGCCAGCAGTTCATATCAAGCAGCGGGAGTAAAGGACGAGCAGTACTTC. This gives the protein CASSSYQAAGVKDEQYF.

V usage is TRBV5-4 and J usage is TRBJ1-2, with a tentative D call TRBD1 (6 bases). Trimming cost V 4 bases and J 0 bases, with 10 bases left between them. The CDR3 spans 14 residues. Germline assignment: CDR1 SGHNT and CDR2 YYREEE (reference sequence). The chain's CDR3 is CASSLDSSNYGYTF. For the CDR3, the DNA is TGTGCCAGCAGCCTGGACAGTTCTAACTATGGCTACACCTTC. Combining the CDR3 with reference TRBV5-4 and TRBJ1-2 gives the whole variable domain ETGVTQSPTHLIKTRGQQVTLRCSSQSGHNTVSWYQQALGQGPQFIFQYYREEENGRGNFPPRFSGLQFPNYSSELNVNALELDDSALYLCASSLDSSNYGYTFGSGTRLTVV.

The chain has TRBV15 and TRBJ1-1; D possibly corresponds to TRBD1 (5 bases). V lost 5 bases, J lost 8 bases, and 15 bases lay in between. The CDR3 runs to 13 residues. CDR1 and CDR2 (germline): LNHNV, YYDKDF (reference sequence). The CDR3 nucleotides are TGTGCCACCAGCCTCCTAGGCGGGACGGAAGCTTTCTTT. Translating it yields CATSLLGGTEAFF.

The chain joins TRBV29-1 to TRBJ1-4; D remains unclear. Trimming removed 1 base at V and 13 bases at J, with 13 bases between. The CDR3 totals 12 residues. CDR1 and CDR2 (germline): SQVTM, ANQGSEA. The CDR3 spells CSVEVRAGLLFF. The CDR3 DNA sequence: TGCAGCGTTGAAGTGAGAGCGGGATTACTGTTTTTT.

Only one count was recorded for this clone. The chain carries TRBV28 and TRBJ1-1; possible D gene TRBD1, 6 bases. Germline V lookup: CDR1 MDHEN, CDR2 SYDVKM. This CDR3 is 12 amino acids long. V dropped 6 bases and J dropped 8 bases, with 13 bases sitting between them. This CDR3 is CASSGQWGEAFF. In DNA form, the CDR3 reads TGTGCCAGCAGCGGACAGTGGGGCGAAGCTTTCTTT.

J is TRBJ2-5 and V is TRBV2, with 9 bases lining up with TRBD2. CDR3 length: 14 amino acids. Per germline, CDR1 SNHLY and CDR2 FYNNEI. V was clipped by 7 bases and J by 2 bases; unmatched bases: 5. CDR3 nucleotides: TGTGCCAGCACCGTTAGCGGGAGTCAAGAGACCCAGTACTTC. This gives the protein CASTVSGSQETQYF.

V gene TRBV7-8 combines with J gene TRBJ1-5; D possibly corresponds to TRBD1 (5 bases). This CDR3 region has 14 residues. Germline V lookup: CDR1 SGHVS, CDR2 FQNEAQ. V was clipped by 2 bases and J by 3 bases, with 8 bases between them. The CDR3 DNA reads TGTGCCAGCAGCTTATTACAGGTCAATCAGCCCCAGCATTTT. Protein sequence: CASSLLQVNQPQHF. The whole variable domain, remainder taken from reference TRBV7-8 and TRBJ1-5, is GAGVSQSPRYKVAKRGQDVALRCDPISGHVSLFWYQQALGQGPEFLTYFQNEAQLDKSGLPSDRFFAERPEGSVSTLKIQRTQQEDSAVYLCASSLLQVNQPQHFGDGTRLSIL.

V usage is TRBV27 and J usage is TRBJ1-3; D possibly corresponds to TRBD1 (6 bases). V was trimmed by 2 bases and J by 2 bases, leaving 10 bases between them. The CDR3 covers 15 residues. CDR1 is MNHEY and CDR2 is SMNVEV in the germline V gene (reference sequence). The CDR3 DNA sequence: TGTGCCAGCAGTTTAGATTCAGGGGCTGGAAACACCATATATTTT. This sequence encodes CASSLDSGAGNTIYF.

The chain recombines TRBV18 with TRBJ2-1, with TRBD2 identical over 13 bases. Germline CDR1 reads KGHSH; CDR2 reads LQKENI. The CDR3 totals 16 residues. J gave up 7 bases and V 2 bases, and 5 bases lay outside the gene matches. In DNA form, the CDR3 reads TGTGCCAGCTCACCAAGAGGACTAGCGGGAGAGAATGAGCAGTTCTTC. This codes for CASSPRGLAGENEQFF.

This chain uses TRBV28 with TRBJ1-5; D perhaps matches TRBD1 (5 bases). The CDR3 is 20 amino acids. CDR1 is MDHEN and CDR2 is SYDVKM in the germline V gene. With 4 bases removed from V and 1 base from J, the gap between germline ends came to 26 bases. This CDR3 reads CASSYVRGLGRGGSNQPQHF. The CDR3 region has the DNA TGTGCCAGCAGTTATGTTCGGGGCCTAGGGAGGGGAGGGAGCAATCAGCCCCAGCATTTT.

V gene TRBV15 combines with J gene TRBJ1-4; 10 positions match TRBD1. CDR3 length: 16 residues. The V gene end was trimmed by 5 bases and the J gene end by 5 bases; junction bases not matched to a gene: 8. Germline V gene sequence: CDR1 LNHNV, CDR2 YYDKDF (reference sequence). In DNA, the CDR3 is TGTGCCACCAGCCCCGGGACAGGGGCTGGGAATGAAAAACTGTTTTTT. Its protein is CATSPGTGAGNEKLFF.

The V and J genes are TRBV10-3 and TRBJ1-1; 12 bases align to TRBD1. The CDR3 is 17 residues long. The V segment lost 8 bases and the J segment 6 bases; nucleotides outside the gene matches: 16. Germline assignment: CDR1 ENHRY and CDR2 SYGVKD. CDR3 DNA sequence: TGTGCCATCGGATCGGGGACAGGGGGCGCCTCCCCCCCTGAAGCTTTCTTT. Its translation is CAIGSGTGGASPPEAFF.

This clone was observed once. In DNA, the CDR3 is TGTGCCATCAGTGAGTTGGCTAGCGCAGAGACCCAGTACTTC. Protein product: CAISELASAETQYF. The chain joins TRBV10-3 to TRBJ2-5; maybe TRBD2 (6 bases). Trimming left V 1 base short and J 4 bases short, with 10 bases between. The CDR3 covers 14 residues. CDR1 is ENHRY and CDR2 is SYGVKD in the germline V gene.

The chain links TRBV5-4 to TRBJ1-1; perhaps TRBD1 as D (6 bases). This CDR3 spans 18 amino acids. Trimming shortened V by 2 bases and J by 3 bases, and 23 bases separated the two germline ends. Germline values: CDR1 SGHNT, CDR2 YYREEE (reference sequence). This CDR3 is CASSFRGQPKVTDTEAFF. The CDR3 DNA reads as TGTGCCAGCAGCTTTCGCGGACAGCCTAAGGTTACGGACACTGAAGCTTTCTTT.

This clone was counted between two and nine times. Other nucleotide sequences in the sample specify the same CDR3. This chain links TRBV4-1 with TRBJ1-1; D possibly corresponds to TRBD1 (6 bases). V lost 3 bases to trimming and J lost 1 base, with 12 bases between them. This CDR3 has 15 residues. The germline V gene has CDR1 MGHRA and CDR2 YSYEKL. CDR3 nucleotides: TGCGCCAGCAGCCAGGGAGGGGGGGGGAACACTGAAGCTTTCTTT. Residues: CASSQGGGGNTEAFF.

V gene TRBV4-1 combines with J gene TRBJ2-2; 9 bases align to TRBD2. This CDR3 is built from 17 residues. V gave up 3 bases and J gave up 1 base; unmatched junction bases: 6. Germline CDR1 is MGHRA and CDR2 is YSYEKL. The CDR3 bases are TGCGCCAGCAGCCAGAGTAGCGGGGGATTGAACACCGGGGAGCTGTTTTTT. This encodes CASSQSSGGLNTGELFF.

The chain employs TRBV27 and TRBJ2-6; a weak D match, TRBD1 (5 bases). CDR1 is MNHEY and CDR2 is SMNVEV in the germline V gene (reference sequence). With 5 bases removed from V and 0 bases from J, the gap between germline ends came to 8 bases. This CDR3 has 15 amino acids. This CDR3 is CASSPDSSGANVLTF. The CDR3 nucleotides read TGTGCCAGCAGTCCAGACAGCTCTGGGGCCAACGTCCTGACTTTC.

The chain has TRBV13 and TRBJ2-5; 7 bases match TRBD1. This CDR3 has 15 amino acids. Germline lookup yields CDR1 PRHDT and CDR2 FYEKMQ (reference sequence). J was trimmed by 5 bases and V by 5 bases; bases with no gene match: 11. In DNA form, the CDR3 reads TGTGCCAGCAGCCCGAACAGGGGAATGGGGGAGACCCAGTACTTC. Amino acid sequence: CASSPNRGMGETQYF.

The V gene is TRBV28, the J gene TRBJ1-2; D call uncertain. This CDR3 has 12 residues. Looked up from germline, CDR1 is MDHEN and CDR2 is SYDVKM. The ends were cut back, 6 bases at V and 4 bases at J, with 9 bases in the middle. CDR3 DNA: TGTGCCAGCAGCCCTCAGGTCTATGGCTACACCTTC. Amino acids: CASSPQVYGYTF.